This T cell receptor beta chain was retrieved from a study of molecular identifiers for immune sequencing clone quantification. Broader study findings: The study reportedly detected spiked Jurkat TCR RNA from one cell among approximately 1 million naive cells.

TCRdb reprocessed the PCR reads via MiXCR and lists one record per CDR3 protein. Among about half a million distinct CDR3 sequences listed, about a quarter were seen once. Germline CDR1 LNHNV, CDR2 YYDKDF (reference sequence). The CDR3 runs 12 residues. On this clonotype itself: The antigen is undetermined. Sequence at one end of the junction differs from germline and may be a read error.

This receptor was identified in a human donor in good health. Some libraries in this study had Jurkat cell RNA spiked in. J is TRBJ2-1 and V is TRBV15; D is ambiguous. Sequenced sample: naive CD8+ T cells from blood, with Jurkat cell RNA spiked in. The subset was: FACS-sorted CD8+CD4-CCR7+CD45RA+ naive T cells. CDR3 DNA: TGTGCCACCAGCAGAGATCCGAATGGGCAGTTCTTC. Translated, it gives CATSRDPNGQFF.